Presented here are 7 T cell receptor beta chains from one specimen sequenced in a study of TIL therapy for anti-PD-1-resistant metastatic lung cancer. Time point given: pre-treatment sample, taken before nivolumab and TIL therapy. The immunoSEQ assay was v3. TCRdb's copy holds only in-frame clones and misses some; the assay was immunoSEQ multiplex PCR. Among tens of thousands of clones listed, around 70% were seen once. Sequenced material: blood, taken at baseline. The receptors come from a person aged 25 to 85 with non-small cell lung cancer.

This clone has more than one count but fewer than ten. The gene calls are TRBV5-4 and TRBJ1-2, with a possible D match to TRBD1 (6 bases). The CDR3 has 16 amino acids. V was trimmed by 6 bases and J by 0 bases, leaving 18 bases between them. Germline loops: CDR1 SGHNT, CDR2 YYREEE (reference sequence). The CDR3 is CASTPGGQFANYGYTF. The CDR3, as DNA: TGTGCCAGCACCCCAGGCGGACAGTTCGCTAACTATGGCTACACCTTC.

This CDR3 is CATSSSPWDTDTQYF. CDR3 bases: TGTGCCACCAGCTCCAGTCCTTGGGACACAGATACGCAGTATTTT. The genes are TRBV15 and TRBJ2-3, with unresolved D. This CDR3 is built from 15 residues. Looked up from germline, CDR1 is LNHNV and CDR2 is YYDKDF (reference sequence). With 5 bases removed from V and 2 bases from J, the gap between germline ends came to 14 bases. Using reference TRBV15 and TRBJ2-3 for the parts outside the CDR3, the full variable domain is DAMVIQNPRYQVTQFGKPVTLSCSQTLNHNVMYWYQQKSSQAPKLLFHYYDKDFNNEADTPDNFQSRRPNTSFCFLDIRSPGLGDTAMYLCATSSSPWDTDTQYFGPGTRLTVL.

The chain carries TRBV7-2 and TRBJ2-2, with D possibly called TRBD1 or TRBD2 (7 bases each). CDR3 length: 16 amino acids. V lost 2 bases and J lost 6, with 16 bases in between. Germline lookup yields CDR1 SGHTA and CDR2 FQGNSA. The CDR3 DNA follows: TGTGCCAGCAGCTTATCCCCGGCAGGGGGGGCCGGGGAGCTGTTTTTT. Translation gives CASSLSPAGGAGELFF.

This clone was seen just once. J is TRBJ2-1 and V is TRBV6-5; D remains ambiguous. The CDR3 has 15 residues. Per germline, CDR1 MNHEY and CDR2 SVGAGI. V was trimmed by 2 bases and J by 4 bases, leaving 12 bases between them. CDR3 in amino acids: CASSYGGEVYNEQFF. In DNA, the CDR3 is TGTGCCAGCAGTTACGGTGGCGAGGTTTACAATGAGCAGTTCTTC.

This chain links TRBV4-2 with TRBJ1-6, with TRBD1 as a possible D gene (5 bases). CDR1 LGHNA and CDR2 YNFKEQ come from the germline V gene. V was pared by 0 bases and J by 4 bases, with 10 bases between. This CDR3 region has 16 residues. CDR3 nucleotide sequence: TGTGCCAGCAGCCAAGATCCCCAGGGTTATAATTCACCCCTCCACTTT. It yields the protein CASSQDPQGYNSPLHF.

The chain links TRBV7-7 to TRBJ2-5; the D is unclear. With 5 bases removed from V and 1 base from J, the gap between germline ends came to 8 bases. The CDR3 length is 13 residues. Per germline, CDR1 SSHAT and CDR2 FNYEAQ (reference sequence). The chain's CDR3 is CASSAQPQETQYF. CDR3 nucleotides: TGTGCCAGCAGCGCACAGCCCCAAGAGACCCAGTACTTC. Full variable domain (rest looked up from reference TRBV7-7 and TRBJ2-5): GAGVSQSPRYKVTKRGQDVTLRCDPISSHATLYWYQQALGQGPEFLTYFNYEAQPDKSGLPSDRFSAERPEGSISTLTIQRTEQRDSAMYRCASSAQPQETQYFGPGTRLLVL.

The chain recombines TRBV19 with TRBJ2-5; the D gene is possibly TRBD2 (5 bases). Germline CDR1 reads LNHDA; CDR2 reads SQIVND (reference sequence). Trimming stripped 3 bases from V and 7 bases from J, with 9 bases between. The CDR3 loop spans 12 amino acids. This CDR3 is CASSIDGGTQYF. In nucleotides, the CDR3 is TGTGCCAGTAGTATCGACGGAGGGACCCAGTACTTC.